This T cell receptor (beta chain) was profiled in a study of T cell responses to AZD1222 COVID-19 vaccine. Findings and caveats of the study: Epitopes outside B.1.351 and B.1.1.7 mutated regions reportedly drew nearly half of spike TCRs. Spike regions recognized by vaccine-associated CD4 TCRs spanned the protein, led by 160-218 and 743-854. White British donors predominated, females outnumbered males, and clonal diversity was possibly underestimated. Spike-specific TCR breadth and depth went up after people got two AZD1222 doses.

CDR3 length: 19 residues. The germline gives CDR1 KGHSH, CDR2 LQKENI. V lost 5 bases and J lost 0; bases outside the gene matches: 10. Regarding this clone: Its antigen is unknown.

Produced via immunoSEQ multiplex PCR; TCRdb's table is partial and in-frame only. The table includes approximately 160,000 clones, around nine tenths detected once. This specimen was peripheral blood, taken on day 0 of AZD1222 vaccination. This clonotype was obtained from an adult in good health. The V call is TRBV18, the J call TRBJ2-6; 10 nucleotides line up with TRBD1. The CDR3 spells CASSAGTGVFSSGANVLTF. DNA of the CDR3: TGTGCCAGCTCAGCCGGGACAGGGGTCTTTAGCTCTGGGGCCAACGTCCTGACTTTC.